The clone carrying this T cell receptor beta chain was seen more than once but under ten times. Antigen specificity is unknown. The sample originates from a study of CD8 T cells in ankylosing spondylitis. The V gene's germline CDR1 is SNHLY and CDR2 FYNNEI. Trimming pared 7 bases from V and 0 bases from J, leaving 10 bases between. The CDR3 has 14 amino acids. TCR beta libraries were made by quantitative 5'-RACE with molecular barcodes. TCRdb re-called the 5' RACE reads through MiXCR, storing one row per CDR3 protein. This table holds approximately 340,000 distinct CDR3 sequences, around 15% found once. Study-wide points: The disease-linked clones had a CD8+ phenotype and low blood frequencies. In ankylosing spondylitis patients, matched synovial fluid reportedly showed significant enrichment of disease-linked clones.

The V and J genes are TRBV2 and TRBJ2-1; D is unresolved. The clonotype was recovered from a male donor with ankylosing spondylitis or in good health (not recorded which). Specimen: blood, either unsorted or a sorted T cell fraction (not recorded which). The CDR3 coding sequence is TGTGCCAGCAAGGGCTCTATCTCCTACAATGAGCAGTTCTTC. It yields the protein CASKGSISYNEQFF.